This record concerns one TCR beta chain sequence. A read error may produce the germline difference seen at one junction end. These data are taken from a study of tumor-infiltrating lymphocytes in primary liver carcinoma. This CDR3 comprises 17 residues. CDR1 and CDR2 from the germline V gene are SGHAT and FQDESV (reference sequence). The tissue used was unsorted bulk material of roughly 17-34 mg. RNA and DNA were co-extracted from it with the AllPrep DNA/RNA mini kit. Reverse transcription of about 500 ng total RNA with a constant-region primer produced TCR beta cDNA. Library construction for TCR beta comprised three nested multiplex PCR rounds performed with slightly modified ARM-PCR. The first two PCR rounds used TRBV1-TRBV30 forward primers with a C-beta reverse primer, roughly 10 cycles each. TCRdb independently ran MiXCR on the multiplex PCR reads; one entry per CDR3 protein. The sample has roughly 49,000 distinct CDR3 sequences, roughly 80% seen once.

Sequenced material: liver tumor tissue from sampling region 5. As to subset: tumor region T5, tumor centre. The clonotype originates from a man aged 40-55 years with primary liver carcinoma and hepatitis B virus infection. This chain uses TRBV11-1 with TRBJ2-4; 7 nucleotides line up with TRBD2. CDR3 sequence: CASCFPRTSGTKNIQYF. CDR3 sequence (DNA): TGTGCCAGCTGCTTTCCCAGGACTAGTGGGACCAAGAACATTCAGTACTTC.